This T cell receptor (beta chain) was sequenced in a study of T-cell memory formation after mild COVID-19. Whole-study findings and limits: CD4+ clones that contracted lay mainly in CM and EM; CD8+ ones lay in EMRA.

On this clonotype: What it binds is unknown.

Constant-segment-primed 5'RACE gave TCR alpha and TCR beta cDNA libraries with sample barcodes and UMIs. TCRdb redid the calling of the 5' RACE reads with MiXCR, one entry per CDR3 protein. The sample has 250,000 to 350,000 distinct CDR3 sequences, around a sixth seen once; the top ten hold 22%. The CDR3 runs to 20 residues. Germline CDR1 and CDR2: ENHRY and SYGVKD. V shed 0 bases and J shed 2 bases, with 24 bases lying between them. The rearrangement links TRBV10-3 to TRBJ2-3; D is perhaps TRBD2 (6 bases). This TCR was sampled from a man between 18 and 35 years old who had mild COVID-19 (a few samples of this study predate the infection). Cell type and time point are not known. The sequenced material came from PBMCs or a T cell subset sorted from them (not recorded which). The CDR3 DNA follows: TGTGCCATCAGTGAGTCGATTGATGGGGCTGCGGGGCACTACACAGATACGCAGTATTTT. Translated: CAISESIDGAAGHYTDTQYF.